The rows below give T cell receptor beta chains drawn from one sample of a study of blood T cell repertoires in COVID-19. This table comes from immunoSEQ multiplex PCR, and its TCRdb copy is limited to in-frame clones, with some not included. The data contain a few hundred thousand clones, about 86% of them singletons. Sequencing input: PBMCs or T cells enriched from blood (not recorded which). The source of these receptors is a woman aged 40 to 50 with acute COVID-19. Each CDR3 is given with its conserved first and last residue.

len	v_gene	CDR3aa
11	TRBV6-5	CASSLAGDLFF
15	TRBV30	CAWRKPNTNPYEQYF
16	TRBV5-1	CASTPYAGGNTGELFF
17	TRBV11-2	CASSLAYSGRAVETQYF
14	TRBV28	CATSTGGKKYGYTF
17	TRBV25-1	CASSRGPSGRGADTQYF
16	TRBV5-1	CASSLGNTGMNTEAFF
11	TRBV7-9	CASTADYSQYF
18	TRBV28	CASSSFRGTSGNTGELFF
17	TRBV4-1	CASSQVMRQGDTGELFF
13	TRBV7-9	CASQGAGAYEQYF
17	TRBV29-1	CSVETGQGFLNTGELFF
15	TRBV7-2	CASSFLAGGGNEQYF
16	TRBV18	CATTGGTTSGANVLTF
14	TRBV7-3	CASSLKAPGETQYF
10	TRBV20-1	CSARGTGKDF
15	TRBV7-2	CASRGRDSPPYEQYF
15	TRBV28	CASSLVKGANQPQHF
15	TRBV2	CASSGQGRLDYGYTF
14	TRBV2	CASKGTPSGGGYTF
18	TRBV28	CASNAPGQGRNSGNTIYF
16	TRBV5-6	CASSFFQGMATGELFF
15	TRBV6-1	CASSETGSSYNEQFF
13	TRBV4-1	CASSQEITGELFF
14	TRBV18	CASSPSKTNSPLHF
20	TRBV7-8	CASSLGGFNIVGTTYNEQFF